The rows below give T cell receptor beta chains drawn from one sample of a study of response to subunit inactivated influenza vaccine. TCRdb independently ran MiXCR on the RT-PCR reads; one entry per CDR3 protein. This table has around 600,000 distinct CDR3 sequences, around 11% appearing once. The same data also contributed to another study, on T cells expressing NK-cell markers.

This specimen was PBMCs from blood, taken on the day of vaccination. These receptors were taken from a man aged 45-60 years who received an inactivated influenza vaccine. Both conserved end residues are part of each CDR3. The D gene is left open where the match is weak. The size of a clone is reported for some rows only, either as once, few or many, or as a class for expanded clones.

v_gene,j_gene,abundance,d_gene,CDR3nt,CDR3aa
TRBV5-1,TRBJ1-2,few,TRBD1,TGCGCCAGCAACAAGGGACAGCACCCTAACTATGGCTACACCTTC,CASNKGQHPNYGYTF
TRBV7-6,TRBJ2-7,.,TRBD1,TGTGCCAGCAGCTTAAATAGGGTGTCAGGGGGCTCCGAGCAGTACTTC,CASSLNRVSGGSEQYF
TRBV6-1,TRBJ2-2,few,TRBD2,TGTGCCAGCACGGGGGGGGATACCGGGGAGCTGTTTTTT,CASTGGDTGELFF
TRBV20-1,TRBJ2-7,many,.,TGCAGTGCTAGAGACCGCCGGGACCTAGGGTACGAGCAGTACTTC,CSARDRRDLGYEQYF
TRBV20-1,TRBJ1-5,few,.,TGCAGTGCTAGAGCCCTGCAGGGGTATCAGCCCCAGCATTTT,CSARALQGYQPQHF
TRBV6-2/TRBV6-3,TRBJ1-1,many,.,TGTGCCAGCAGCCAAGGGACTGAAGCTTTCTTT,CASSQGTEAFF
TRBV5-5,TRBJ2-7,few,.,TGTGCCAGCAGCTTGCTACAGGGTACCTACGAGCAGTACTTC,CASSLLQGTYEQYF
TRBV9,TRBJ2-7,few,TRBD2,TGTGCCAGCAGCGCTAGCGGGGGGGCTGTGTACGAGCAGTACTTC,CASSASGGAVYEQYF
TRBV28,TRBJ2-7,many,TRBD1,TGTGCCAGTAAAATTACCGGGACAGCCTACGAGCAGTACTTC,CASKITGTAYEQYF
TRBV19,TRBJ2-1,few,.,TGTGCCAGTAGTATTGAGGGACCGACGGACAATGAGCAGTTCTTC,CASSIEGPTDNEQFF
TRBV20-1,TRBJ2-7,.,.,TGCAGTGCTAGGGGACTGAGGGGGAGGGCCTACGAGCAGTACTTC,CSARGLRGRAYEQYF
TRBV7-2,TRBJ1-1,few,.,TGTGCCAGCAGCTTAGAGGCGGCGGGGGTCACTGAAGCTTTCTTT,CASSLEAAGVTEAFF
TRBV6-1,TRBJ2-7,few,.,TGTGCCAGCAGGGGTGGGGGATCTTCCTACGAGCAGTACTTC,CASRGGGSSYEQYF
TRBV5-1,TRBJ1-1,many,.,TGCGCCAGCAGCTTGGCCCAGGGGAACACTGAAGCTTTCTTT,CASSLAQGNTEAFF
TRBV7-3,TRBJ2-3,few,TRBD2,TGTGCCAGCAGCTTCTCGGGAGGTCCAGATACGCAGTATTTT,CASSFSGGPDTQYF
TRBV4-1,TRBJ2-3,.,.,TGCGCCAGCAGCTTCCGAAGGAGGGAACCCCCAGATACGCAGTATTTT,CASSFRRREPPDTQYF
TRBV28,TRBJ2-5,few,.,TGTGCCAGCAGTCCCTTTCGACGGCAGACCCAGTACTTC,CASSPFRRQTQYF
TRBV15,TRBJ2-3,.,.,TGTGCCACCAGCAGAGATTCAGTTAGCACAGATACGCAGTATTTT,CATSRDSVSTDTQYF
TRBV29-1,TRBJ1-1,.,TRBD1,TGCAGCGTTATAAGACAGGGAGAGGGTACTGAAACTTTCTTT,CSVIRQGEGTETFF
TRBV7-9,TRBJ2-3,.,.,TGTGCCAGCAGCTTTGGGTGGGGCAGCACAGATACGCAGTATTTT,CASSFGWGSTDTQYF
TRBV6-5,TRBJ2-7,.,TRBD1,TGTGCCAGCAGTTACTCGACAGGGCAAAACTACGAGCAGTACTTC,CASSYSTGQNYEQYF
TRBV28,TRBJ2-3,many,TRBD2,TGTGCCAGCAGTGCCAACCTACCGGGACTAGCGGCCGGACGGGTAGATACGCAGTATTTT,CASSANLPGLAAGRVDTQYF
TRBV29-1,TRBJ2-7,.,.,TGCAGCGTTGAAGATAACCAAGGGCCAGGGCAGTACTTC,CSVEDNQGPGQYF
TRBV20-1,TRBJ1-5,.,.,TGCAGTGCTACCAGGGTCAGCAATCAGCCCCAGCATTTT,CSATRVSNQPQHF
TRBV7-2,TRBJ2-7,.,TRBD1,TGTGCCAGCAGCCCGGGACAGGTCAGCGAGCAGTACTTC,CASSPGQVSEQYF
TRBV4-3,TRBJ2-3,many,TRBD2,TGCGCCAGCAGCCGGGTCCTTGGACTAGCGGGGGGCACAGATACGCAGTATTTT,CASSRVLGLAGGTDTQYF
TRBV4-3,TRBJ1-4,.,.,TGCGCCAGCAGCCCTCAGTCGGGACATAATGAAAAACTGTTTTTT,CASSPQSGHNEKLFF
TRBV15,TRBJ1-6,few,.,TGTGCCACCAGCCTTCACGAAAATTCACCCCTCCACTTT,CATSLHENSPLHF
TRBV6-2/TRBV6-3,TRBJ2-1,.,.,TGTGCCAGCAGTTGGCGGGGTAATGAGCAGTTCTTC,CASSWRGNEQFF
TRBV2,TRBJ2-2,few,.,TGTGCCAGCACCGAACAAGGACAGTACACCGGGGAGCTGTTTTTT,CASTEQGQYTGELFF
TRBV11-1,TRBJ1-1,.,TRBD1,TGTGCCAGCAGCTTAGGGCTCACAGGGGGCCACCTAATGAACACTGAAGCTTTCTTT,CASSLGLTGGHLMNTEAFF
TRBV12-3/TRBV12-4,TRBJ1-1,few,TRBD1,TGTGCCAGCAGGCCAGGGACAGAAAATATGAACACTGAAGCTTTCTTT,CASRPGTENMNTEAFF
TRBV12-3/TRBV12-4,TRBJ2-2,few,.,TGTGCCAGCAGTTTAAGTGAACATCTCTCCGGGGAGCTGTTTTTT,CASSLSEHLSGELFF
TRBV29-1,TRBJ2-3,.,TRBD2,TGCAGCGTTGACCCCGCTAGCGGTGGTGATACGCAGTATTTT,CSVDPASGGDTQYF
TRBV7-2,TRBJ2-7,.,TRBD2,TGTGCCAGCAGCTTAGCGACTAGCTCGGGAGAGCAGTACTTC,CASSLATSSGEQYF
TRBV3-1,TRBJ2-1,few,.,TGTGCCAGCAGCCAAGCTGACAATGAGCAGTTCTTC,CASSQADNEQFF
TRBV14,TRBJ1-1,few,.,TGTGCCAGCAGCCAGGGTTTGGACACTGAAGCTTTCTTT,CASSQGLDTEAFF
TRBV11-2,TRBJ2-1,.,.,TGTGCCAGCACCAAGGCGGGGGGGACAGGGGAGCAGTTCTTC,CASTKAGGTGEQFF
TRBV28,TRBJ2-7,few,.,TGTGCCAGCAGTTCCATACCCCAGGGGATCTTGACCTACGAGCAGTACTTC,CASSSIPQGILTYEQYF
TRBV29-1,TRBJ2-3,few,.,TGCAGCGTTGGTGGGAGTGGGGGTTACACAGATACGCAGTATTTT,CSVGGSGGYTDTQYF
TRBV29-1,TRBJ2-7,few,.,TGCAGCGTTGTTGGCGGGATCTACGAGCAGTACTTC,CSVVGGIYEQYF
TRBV2,TRBJ1-1,.,.,TGTGCCAGCAGCCCGACGAACACTGAAGCTTTCTTT,CASSPTNTEAFF
TRBV4-2,TRBJ2-1,few,TRBD1,TGTGCCAGCAGCCAAGCGGACAGGGGGAGCAATGAGCAGTTCTTC,CASSQADRGSNEQFF
TRBV14,TRBJ2-5,.,.,TGTGCCAGCAGCCAGTTGGTAAACAAGAAAAAAGAGACCCAGTACTTC,CASSQLVNKKKETQYF
TRBV14,TRBJ1-2,few,.,TGTGCCAGCAGCCAGGGGGGAGGACCCCGAATCTATGGCTACACCTTC,CASSQGGGPRIYGYTF
TRBV29-1,TRBJ2-1,many,.,TGCAGCGTTGTTCTCGGGAGCTCCTACAATGAGCAGTTCTTC,CSVVLGSSYNEQFF
TRBV12-3/TRBV12-4,TRBJ2-3,few,.,TGTGCCAGCAGTCCCCACAACACAGATACGCAGTATTTT,CASSPHNTDTQYF
TRBV28,TRBJ2-7,few,TRBD2,TGTGCCAGCAGTGGTGCAGGGACTAGCTCGAACGAGCAGTACTTC,CASSGAGTSSNEQYF
TRBV29-1,TRBJ2-5,.,TRBD1,TGCAGCGTTGTCGACAGGGGGATGCAGACCCAGTACTTC,CSVVDRGMQTQYF
TRBV3-1,TRBJ2-5,.,.,TGTGCCAGCAGCGCCGGACCCCTGTCCCAAGAGACCCAGTACTTC,CASSAGPLSQETQYF
TRBV6-6,TRBJ2-2,.,.,TGTGCCACTATGGCAGGCGTCACCGGGGAGCTGTTTTTT,CATMAGVTGELFF
TRBV7-2,TRBJ2-3,few,.,TGTGCCAGCAGCTTAGGAGGGGCGCAAGATACGCAGTATTTT,CASSLGGAQDTQYF
TRBV5-1,TRBJ2-7,many,TRBD1,TGCGCCAGCAGCCGGGACAGAACCTACTACGAGCAGTACTTC,CASSRDRTYYEQYF
TRBV12-3/TRBV12-4,TRBJ2-1,many,.,TGTGCCAGCACCCTCGGGGTTCCTTACAATGAGCAGTTCTTC,CASTLGVPYNEQFF
TRBV7-9,TRBJ1-5,many,.,TGTGCCAGCAGCCACTACTCGGGCCAGCCCCAGCATTTT,CASSHYSGQPQHF
TRBV28,TRBJ2-2,few,TRBD2,TGTGCCAGCAGGGGACTAGCGGGAGAGCGCACCGGGGAGCTGTTTTTT,CASRGLAGERTGELFF
TRBV18,TRBJ2-7,few,TRBD2,TGTGCCAGCTCACCACTCGGGACTAGGGGTTACGAGCAGTACTTC,CASSPLGTRGYEQYF
TRBV6-2/TRBV6-3,TRBJ1-2,.,TRBD1,TGTGCCAGTTGGGGACAGGGGGAAATCGGCTACACCTTC,CASWGQGEIGYTF
TRBV24-1,TRBJ2-2,few,.,TGTGCCACCAGTGGAGGAGCAGGGCAAACCGGGGAGCTGTTTTTT,CATSGGAGQTGELFF